One and the same sample provided the 2 T cell receptor beta chains below, sequenced in a study of metastatic and nonmetastatic thyroid tumors. Every patient was untreated before thyroid surgery. TCRdb re-clonotyped the PCR reads via MiXCR. The sample records approximately 24,000 clones, around 21% being singletons. The material sequenced was blood. These receptors all come from a male donor with papillary thyroid cancer or a benign thyroid nodule (not recorded which). Some clones in this sample may be carry-over from other donors' samples.

A remark on this clone: A single base separates this from a much larger clone, so it may be a read error. The CDR3 protein is CASSSSGSTRRGTDTQYF. The CDR3 coding sequence is TGTGCCAGCAGCTCCAGCGGGAGCACCCGTCGCGGCACAGATACGCAGTATTTT. This sequence joins TRBV11-1 and TRBJ2-3, with 8 bases matching TRBD2. Losses at the gene ends were 4 bases for V and 1 base for J; bases not matched to a gene: 13. The length of the CDR3 is 18 residues. Germline CDR1 SGHAT, CDR2 FQDESV (reference sequence).

The CDR3 loop reads CATSAGGIYNEQFF. CDR3 nucleotides: TGTGCCACCTCAGCGGGGGGGATATACAATGAGCAGTTCTTC. The gene calls are TRBV25-1 and TRBJ2-1; 10 bases align to TRBD2. With 10 bases clipped from V and 4 bases from J, the junction kept 7 bases outside the gene matches. The CDR3 is 14 residues long. The germline V gene encodes CDR1 MGHDK and CDR2 SYGVNS. Looking up the rest from reference TRBV25-1 and TRBJ2-1 gives the full variable domain: EADIYQTPRYLVIGTGKKITLECSQTMGHDKMYWYQQDPGMELHLIHYSYGVNSTEKGDLSSESTVSRIRTEHFPLTLESARPSHTSQYLCATSAGGIYNEQFFGPGTRLTVL.